The 22 T cell receptor beta chains listed next were all sequenced from one sample in a study of a mutant IDH1 vaccine in newly diagnosed glioma. No cognate antigen is known for these TCRs. This table comes from immunoSEQ multiplex PCR, and its TCRdb copy is limited to in-frame clones, with some not included. Of 60,000 to 70,000 clones in the sample, roughly 87% were seen once. Time point in this sample: week 47, end of study. The investigators gave 300 ug of mutant IDH1 20-mer peptide in each vaccine dose, together with topical imiquimod. The sequenced sample was PBMCs, obtained from a glioma patient whose treatment included an IDH1 peptide vaccine. These receptors were obtained from a man younger than 45 with glioma.

The rearrangement uses TRBV14 and TRBJ1-5, with a possible D match to TRBD1 (6 bases). The CDR3 has 20 residues. V lost 0 bases and J 2 bases, leaving 23 bases between the germline ends. Germline V gene lookup returns CDR1 SGHDN and CDR2 FVKESK. The CDR3 DNA follows: TGTGCCAGCAGCCAAGATCACTTGGGGGCTCAGCGAAGATGCAATCAGCCCCAGCATTTT. Amino acid sequence: CASSQDHLGAQRRCNQPQHF.

The chain has TRBV5-1 and TRBJ2-3; D might be TRBD2 (5 bases). Trimming removed 3 bases at V and 0 bases at J, with 11 bases between. This CDR3 is 15 amino acids long. CDR1 is SGHRS and CDR2 is YFSETQ in the germline V gene. The CDR3 protein is CASSSGAASTDTQYF. The CDR3 DNA reads as TGCGCCAGCAGCTCCGGAGCGGCTAGCACAGATACGCAGTATTTT.

The chain carries TRBV7-9 and TRBJ1-1, with D possibly matching TRBD1 (6 bases). This CDR3 contains 15 residues. V lost 3 bases and J lost 1, with 12 bases in between. In germline, CDR1 is SEHNR, CDR2 FQNEAQ (reference sequence). CDR3 bases: TGTGCCAGCAGCTTCCTCTCGGGACAGAACACTGAAGCTTTCTTT. It is translated as CASSFLSGQNTEAFF.

The chain uses TRBV7-7 and TRBJ2-7, with D possibly matching TRBD1 (6 bases). CDR3 length: 13 residues. Trimming removed 4 bases from V and 6 bases from J, with 13 bases in between. Germline V lookup: CDR1 SSHAT, CDR2 FNYEAQ (reference sequence). The CDR3 reads CASSSVTGTEQYF. Here the CDR3 DNA reads TGTGCCAGCAGCTCCGTTACAGGGACCGAGCAGTACTTC.

V gene TRBV5-6 combines with J gene TRBJ2-5, with 9 bases aligning to TRBD1. Trimming at V came to 0 bases and at J to 4 bases, leaving 4 bases not matched to a gene. From germline, CDR1 is SGHDT and CDR2 YYEEEE. The CDR3 has 15 amino acids. The CDR3 sequence is CASSLDRGRGETQYF. The CDR3 DNA is TGTGCCAGCAGCTTGGACAGGGGGCGAGGAGAGACCCAGTACTTC.

The J gene is TRBJ1-1, the V gene TRBV19; D is perhaps TRBD1 (5 bases). Germline values: CDR1 LNHDA, CDR2 SQIVND (reference sequence). Trimming shortened V by 6 bases and J by 0 bases, and 20 bases separated the two germline ends. This CDR3 contains 17 residues. CDR3 loop: CASSPIRQKLMNTEAFF. CDR3 sequence (DNA): TGTGCCAGTAGCCCCATAAGACAGAAGCTCATGAACACTGAAGCTTTCTTT.

The chain combines TRBV12-5 with TRBJ2-3; TRBD1 is a possible D gene (6 bases). The CDR3 is 14 amino acids. The germline V and J ends were trimmed by 7 bases and 0 bases, with 11 bases remaining between them. Germline assignment: CDR1 LGHNT and CDR2 FRNRAP. The CDR3 protein is CASAGTTSTDTQYF. CDR3 DNA: TGTGCTAGTGCCGGGACAACTAGCACAGATACGCAGTATTTT.

The J gene is TRBJ2-2, the V gene TRBV9, with 12 nucleotides matching TRBD2. CDR1 is SGDLS and CDR2 is YYNGEE in the germline V gene. With V trimmed by 2 bases and J by 7 bases, 6 bases remained unmatched. This CDR3 has 16 amino acids. CDR3 sequence: CASSVPASGGDGELFF. CDR3 coding DNA: TGTGCCAGCAGCGTCCCCGCTAGCGGGGGGGACGGGGAGCTGTTTTTT.

The V call is TRBV9, the J call TRBJ1-1; D ambiguous. With 0 bases removed from V and 0 bases from J, the gap between germline ends came to 9 bases. The length of the CDR3 is 15 residues. Germline V gene sequence: CDR1 SGDLS, CDR2 YYNGEE. The CDR3 is CASSVGGLMNTEAFF. CDR3 DNA sequence: TGTGCCAGCAGCGTAGGTGGACTGATGAACACTGAAGCTTTCTTT.

The chain links TRBV9 to TRBJ2-1; D not resolved. Germline V gene data show CDR1 as SGDLS and CDR2 as YYNGEE. Trimming removed 3 bases at V and 5 bases at J, with 9 bases between. This CDR3 spans 13 amino acids. CDR3 sequence reads: CASSDRTDNEQFF. The DNA for the CDR3 is TGTGCCAGCAGCGACCGGACGGACAATGAGCAGTTCTTC.

This chain joins TRBV7-9 and TRBJ1-4, with 10 nucleotides matching TRBD1. The germline CDR1 and CDR2 sequences are SEHNR and FQNEAQ (reference sequence). CDR3 length equals 16 residues. The junction had 10 bases not matched to a gene; V was cut back by 4 bases and J by 8 bases. The CDR3 spells CASSYIVPGQGEKLFF. CDR3 in DNA: TGTGCCAGCAGCTATATCGTACCGGGACAGGGGGAAAAACTGTTTTTT.

There are a few counts of this clone. The chain has TRBV5-1 and TRBJ2-2; D not resolved. Germline V gene data show CDR1 as SGHRS and CDR2 as YFSETQ. The CDR3 extends over 16 amino acids. Deletions cut 4 bases from V and 4 bases from J, with 17 bases between. This chain's CDR3 is CASSPRSPAGTGELFF. CDR3 nucleotide sequence: TGCGCCAGCAGCCCCCGGAGTCCTGCTGGCACCGGGGAGCTGTTTTTT. The variable domain in full, with the rest retrieved from reference TRBV5-1 and TRBJ2-2, is KAGVTQTPRYLIKTRGQQVTLSCSPISGHRSVSWYQQTPGQGLQFLFEYFSETQRNKGNFPGRFSGRQFSNSRSEMNVSTLELGDSALYLCASSPRSPAGTGELFFGEGSRLTVL.

For the CDR3, the DNA is TGTGCCAGCACCTTGGAAGGGTTTCCGAGCAATCAGCCCCAGCATTTT. Translation gives CASTLEGFPSNQPQHF. The rearrangement uses TRBV28 and TRBJ1-5; no reliable D call. Trimming stripped 7 bases from V and 1 base from J, with 17 bases between. The germline V gene has CDR1 MDHEN and CDR2 SYDVKM. The CDR3 spans 16 residues.

A few counts support this clone. This chain connects TRBV20-1 to TRBJ2-7, with a tentative D call TRBD1 (5 bases). Germline CDR1 and CDR2: DFQATT and SNEGSKA (reference sequence). The CDR3 spans 11 residues. V was trimmed by 5 bases and J by 12 bases, leaving 17 bases between them. CDR3 nucleotide sequence: TGCAGTGCTCCCCAGTCAGGCAGGGTGTACTTC. Its protein is CSAPQSGRVYF.

CDR3 in amino acids: CASSAWGSEITDTQYF. The CDR3 DNA reads as TGCGCCAGCAGTGCCTGGGGTTCCGAGATCACAGATACGCAGTATTTT. The chain couples TRBV5-1 to TRBJ2-3; D unresolved. The CDR3 contains 16 residues. Per germline, CDR1 SGHRS and CDR2 YFSETQ. V gave up 5 bases and J gave up 2 bases, with 18 bases separating them.

The rearrangement joins TRBV28 to TRBJ1-5, with D hard to call. Germline CDR1 and CDR2: MDHEN and SYDVKM. The V gene lost 7 bases and the J gene lost 7 bases, with 17 bases spanning the gap. The CDR3 extends over 14 amino acids. This CDR3 reads CASKSPERRQPQHF. CDR3 DNA: TGTGCCAGCAAGTCCCCCGAGCGTAGGCAGCCCCAGCATTTT.

The chain couples TRBV5-6 to TRBJ2-1; D remains unclear. This CDR3 has 16 residues. Germline CDR1 and CDR2: SGHDT and YYEEEE. Trimming left V 4 bases short and J 2 bases short, with 16 bases between. The CDR3 is CASSLLTFATYNEQFF. The CDR3 bases are TGTGCCAGCAGCCTCCTCACATTCGCCACCTACAATGAGCAGTTCTTC.

The rearrangement uses TRBV29-1 and TRBJ2-5; possible D gene TRBD1, 6 bases. The CDR3 is made up of 14 amino acids. Germline V gives CDR1 SQVTM, CDR2 ANQGSEA. The V end was cut by 3 bases, the J end by 5 bases, with 16 bases between. The CDR3 spells CSVEPGENQETQYF. The CDR3 DNA reads TGCAGCGTTGAGCCAGGGGAGAATCAGGAGACCCAGTACTTC. The full variable domain, rest sourced from reference TRBV29-1 and TRBJ2-5, is SAVISQKPSRDICQRGTSLTIQCQVDSQVTMMFWYRQQPGQSLTLIATANQGSEATYESGFVIDKFPISRPNLTFSTLTVSNMSPEDSSIYLCSVEPGENQETQYFGPGTRLLVL.

The chain joins TRBV18 to TRBJ1-2; D gene unclear. The CDR3 consists of 12 residues. The V end lost 1 base, the J end lost 6 bases, and 6 bases lay between the germline ends. Germline V CDR1 and CDR2: KGHSH, LQKENI. The CDR3 DNA reads as TGTGCCAGCTCACCACGGCGAGATGGCTACACCTTC. It specifies CASSPRRDGYTF.

V and J are TRBV7-2 and TRBJ1-5, with D hard to call. Deletions cut 1 base from V and 2 bases from J, with 6 bases between. Per the germline V gene, CDR1 is SGHTA and CDR2 is FQGNSA. The CDR3 spans 14 residues. The CDR3 nucleotides are TGTGCCAGCAGCTTAGATCAGGGCAATCAGCCCCAGCATTTT. Translated: CASSLDQGNQPQHF.

The chain employs TRBV7-9 and TRBJ2-3; no clear D. Trimming removed 4 bases from V and 4 bases from J, with 9 bases in between. CDR1 and CDR2 from the germline V gene are SEHNR and FQNEAQ (reference sequence). The CDR3 consists of 13 residues. CDR3 in DNA: TGTGCCAGCAGCTACTCTAGGGCAGATACGCAGTATTTT. This encodes CASSYSRADTQYF.

This chain connects TRBV28 to TRBJ1-3, with D uncertain. This CDR3 is 14 amino acids long. V dropped 11 bases and J dropped 0 bases, with 14 bases sitting between them. Germline V lookup: CDR1 MDHEN, CDR2 SYDVKM. CDR3 in DNA: TGTGCCTCGATGCGCCGGGCCTCTGGAAACACCATATATTTT. The encoded protein is CASMRRASGNTIYF.